The next 12 T cell receptor beta chains were all read from a single sample in a study of T cells in Graves' hyperthyroidism and ophthalmopathy. The source material, RNA transcripts, was used to amplify TCR beta CDR3 regions. With the HTBI primer set, the TCR CDR3 went through a first round of RT-PCR. TCRdb reprocessed the multiplex PCR reads with MiXCR, giving one entry per CDR3 protein. The sample contains 350,000 or so distinct CDR3 sequences, roughly 15% of which appear only once. Material for sequencing was blood. These receptors were taken from a woman in her 30s with Graves' hyperthyroidism that later progressed to Graves' ophthalmopathy.

At least ten counts were recorded for this clonotype. The chain has TRBV28 and TRBJ2-3; 12 positions agree with TRBD2. In germline, CDR1 is MDHEN, CDR2 SYDVKM. The CDR3 loop spans 16 amino acids. The ends lost 4 bases at V and 5 bases at J; junction bases unmatched: 7. The CDR3 reads CASSSVSSGRVDTQYF. DNA for the CDR3: TGTGCCAGCAGTTCTGTGTCTAGCGGGAGGGTAGATACGCAGTATTTT. The full variable domain, in which reference TRBV28 and TRBJ2-3 provide the parts outside the CDR3, is DVKVTQSSRYLVKRTGEKVFLECVQDMDHENMFWYRQDPGLGLRLIYFSYDVKMKEKGDIPEGYSVSREKKERFSLILESASTNQTSMYLCASSSVSSGRVDTQYFGPGTRLTVL.

The V call is TRBV7-9, the J call TRBJ2-2; 11 bases are a match to TRBD1. Germline CDR1 is SEHNR and CDR2 is FQNEAQ (reference sequence). CDR3 length equals 15 residues. With 5 bases clipped from V and 5 bases from J, the junction kept 4 bases outside the gene matches. CDR3 loop: CASSHRDRGTGELFF. The CDR3 DNA reads TGTGCCAGCAGCCACCGGGACAGGGGGACCGGGGAGCTGTTTTTT.

This clonotype showed up just a few times. The chain carries TRBV20-1 and TRBJ2-5; the match to TRBD1 covers 10 bases. CDR1 DFQATT and CDR2 SNEGSKA come from the germline V gene (reference sequence). The CDR3 sequence is 16 residues long. J gave up 4 bases and V 4 bases, and 12 bases lay outside the gene matches. CDR3 sequence reads: CSATLAGTGERETQYF. CDR3 in DNA: TGCAGTGCTACGCTAGCTGGGACAGGGGAACGAGAGACCCAGTACTTC.

This clonotype showed up many times. The chain combines TRBV12-3 or TRBV12-4 with TRBJ1-5; 10 positions match TRBD1. The V segment lost 6 bases and the J segment 2 bases; nucleotides outside the gene matches: 4. There are 15 residues in the CDR3. CDR3 nucleotides: TGTGCCAGCAGCTTTGGGACAGGGGGCAATCAGCCCCAGCATTTT. It specifies CASSFGTGGNQPQHF.

J is TRBJ2-2 and V is TRBV12-3 or TRBV12-4; TRBD1 might be the D (5 bases). The CDR3 consists of 12 residues. The V gene lost 10 bases and the J gene lost 4 bases, with 10 bases spanning the gap. CDR3: CANRQSTGELFF. In DNA form, the CDR3 reads TGTGCCAACCGACAGTCCACCGGGGAGCTGTTTTTT.

The chain carries TRBV11-3 and TRBJ2-1; 11 nucleotides agree with TRBD2. J lost 5 bases, V lost 5 bases, and 5 bases had no gene match. The CDR3 is made up of 15 amino acids. Germline values: CDR1 SGHNT, CDR2 YENEEA. CDR3 nucleotides: TGTGCCAGCAGCCAAGGACTAGCGGGCGACAATGAGCAGTTCTTC. Amino acids: CASSQGLAGDNEQFF. The entire variable domain, with the rest obtained from reference TRBV11-3 and TRBJ2-1, is as follows: EAGVVQSPRYKIIEKKQPVAFWCNPISGHNTLYWYLQNLGQGPELLIRYENEEAVDDSQLPKDRFSAERLKGVDSTLKIQPAELGDSAVYLCASSQGLAGDNEQFFGPGTRLTVL.

This clonotype has more than one count but fewer than ten. This chain uses TRBV19 with TRBJ2-7, with D unresolved. This CDR3 contains 16 residues. The V and J ends lost 3 bases and 0 bases respectively, with 15 bases between them. Germline V gene lookup returns CDR1 LNHDA and CDR2 SQIVND (reference sequence). In DNA, the CDR3 is TGTGCCAGTAGTATTCGGGCAGGCCGAAGCTCCTACGAGCAGTACTTC. Protein: CASSIRAGRSSYEQYF.

This clonotype has at least ten counts. The CDR3 here is CASRGLAGSDTQYF. For the CDR3, the DNA is TGTGCCAGCAGGGGACTAGCGGGTTCAGATACGCAGTATTTT. V usage is TRBV6-1 and J usage is TRBJ2-3, with 12 bases lining up with TRBD2. The CDR3 is 14 amino acids. Losses at the gene ends were 6 bases for V and 4 bases for J; bases not matched to a gene: 2. Germline values: CDR1 MNHNS, CDR2 SASEGT.

This clonotype was counted at least ten times. V is TRBV30 and J is TRBJ1-2; no clear D. The germline V and J ends were trimmed by 5 bases and 2 bases, with 3 bases remaining between them. Germline CDR1 is GTSNPN and CDR2 is SVGIG (reference sequence). The CDR3 has 10 amino acids. This CDR3 is CAWANYGYTF. The CDR3 DNA reads TGTGCCTGGGCCAACTATGGCTACACCTTC.

This clonotype appeared many times. The V gene is TRBV7-8, the J gene TRBJ1-1, with TRBD1 matching over 7 bases. After removal of 1 base from V and 4 bases from J, the junction contained 6 bases not matched to a gene. Per the germline V gene, CDR1 is SGHVS and CDR2 is FQNEAQ. The CDR3 loop spans 15 amino acids. For the CDR3, the DNA is TGTGCCAGCAGCTTAGTAGACAGGGCGAGCACTGAAGCTTTCTTT. This gives the protein CASSLVDRASTEAFF.

This clonotype appeared a few times. The chain combines TRBV27 with TRBJ2-1; 8 bases line up with TRBD2. In germline, CDR1 is MNHEY, CDR2 SMNVEV (reference sequence). Trimming took 6 bases from V and 10 from J; bases not matched to a gene: 11. CDR3 length: 14 residues. In nucleotides, the CDR3 is TGTGCCAGCAGAGGGGCGGGAGGCTTCATCGAGCAGTTCTTC. Amino acids: CASRGAGGFIEQFF.

The rearrangement joins TRBV7-9 to TRBJ2-3; perhaps TRBD2 as D (6 bases). Germline CDR1 reads SEHNR; CDR2 reads FQNEAQ (reference sequence). The CDR3 is made up of 11 amino acids. V lost 5 bases and J lost 9, with 9 bases in between. The CDR3 nucleotides are TGTGCCAGCAGCCCCGCGGGGACGCAGTATTTT. Its translation: CASSPAGTQYF.